Each of the 10 T cell receptor beta chains below was sequenced from the same sample in a study of cytomegalovirus exposure and HLA in healthy donors. The PCR contained 60 Vbeta and 13 Jbeta primers. The repertoire was sequenced with immunoSEQ multiplex PCR; TCRdb's copy has only in-frame clones and lacks some. This table has 36,000 or so clones, more than 65% appearing once. Sequenced material: PBMCs. These receptors all stem from a woman aged 18-35 years in good health and CMV-seronegative.

The CDR3 DNA is TGTGCCAGCAGTTTTACTTATGGACAGGCGCCTAGTGGAGCTTTCTTT. Its protein product is CASSFTYGQAPSGAFF. The chain joins TRBV27 to TRBJ1-1; TRBD1 matches 7 bases. CDR3 length: 16 residues. Per the germline V gene, CDR1 is MNHEY and CDR2 is SMNVEV (reference sequence). V gave up 3 bases and J gave up 10 bases; unmatched junction bases: 17.

The V call is TRBV27, the J call TRBJ2-7; D remains ambiguous. V lost 3 bases and J lost 1, with 4 bases in between. This CDR3 is built from 12 residues. Per the germline V gene, CDR1 is MNHEY and CDR2 is SMNVEV (reference sequence). CDR3 sequence reads: CASSFTSYEQYF. CDR3 nucleotides: TGTGCCAGCAGTTTTACTTCCTACGAGCAGTACTTC.

The chain couples TRBV7-8 to TRBJ2-2, with TRBD2 matching over 7 bases. The germline V gene has CDR1 SGHVS and CDR2 FQNEAQ. There are 16 residues in the CDR3. J was trimmed by 3 bases and V by 3 bases; bases with no gene match: 7. CDR3 region: CASSLGRAGYTGELFF. DNA of the CDR3: TGTGCCAGCAGCTTGGGGAGGGCCGGGTACACCGGGGAGCTGTTTTTT.

The chain carries TRBV2 and TRBJ1-4, with 7 bases matching TRBD1. The J segment lost 7 bases and the V segment lost 3 bases, leaving 5 bases of the junction unmatched. Germline V gives CDR1 SNHLY, CDR2 FYNNEI. The CDR3 contains 14 residues. CDR3 amino acids: CASSDQGVVEKLFF. In DNA form, the CDR3 reads TGTGCCAGCAGTGACCAGGGGGTGGTTGAAAAACTGTTTTTT.

J is TRBJ2-2 and V is TRBV11-2, with TRBD1 matching 7 bases. The CDR3 consists of 17 residues. V gave up 1 base and J gave up 4 bases; unmatched junction bases: 9. Germline V gene lookup returns CDR1 SGHAT and CDR2 FQNNGV. Here the CDR3 DNA reads TGTGCCAGCAGCTTAGGCCCCGGGACAGAGGTCACCGGGGAGCTGTTTTTT. Translating it yields CASSLGPGTEVTGELFF.

This clone was seen only a few times. The chain uses TRBV6-5 and TRBJ1-3, with D perhaps matching TRBD1 (6 bases). The germline gives CDR1 MNHEY, CDR2 SVGAGI. The CDR3 loop spans 14 amino acids. V was pared by 0 bases and J by 3 bases, with 6 bases between. For the CDR3, the DNA is TGTGCCAGCAGTTACTCACAGGGTGGAAACACCATATATTTT. Protein sequence: CASSYSQGGNTIYF.

The chain recombines TRBV6-1 with TRBJ2-7; D is uncertain. V was cut by 7 bases and J by 5 bases, with 12 bases left in between. Per the germline V gene, CDR1 is MNHNS and CDR2 is SASEGT. The CDR3 is 12 amino acids. This chain's CDR3 is CASTTLGHEQYF. The CDR3 region has the DNA TGTGCCAGCACCACCTTGGGCCACGAGCAGTACTTC.

This chain joins TRBV28 and TRBJ2-7, with 9 bases lining up with TRBD2. Germline lookup yields CDR1 MDHEN and CDR2 SYDVKM. This CDR3 region has 16 residues. Germline trimming cut 3 bases from V and 4 bases from J; bases unmatched to any gene: 10. CDR3 sequence: CASSFLQRGDLYEQYF. CDR3 DNA sequence: TGTGCCAGCAGTTTTCTCCAGCGGGGGGACTTATACGAGCAGTACTTC.

The V and J genes are TRBV4-1 and TRBJ2-7, with a weak D call TRBD2 (5 bases). Germline-derived CDR1 and CDR2 are MGHRA and YSYEKL. Trimming removed 3 bases from V and 5 bases from J, with 14 bases in between. The CDR3 is 14 residues long. This chain's CDR3 is CASSHVPPGNEQYF. CDR3 DNA: TGCGCCAGCAGCCACGTCCCCCCCGGGAACGAGCAGTACTTC.

The chain links TRBV11-2 to TRBJ2-7; D remains unclear. V was shortened by 1 base and J by 0 bases, with 10 bases between the two germline ends. Germline V gene lookup returns CDR1 SGHAT and CDR2 FQNNGV. This CDR3 contains 15 residues. The CDR3 reads CASSLVQESSYEQYF. The CDR3 DNA reads as TGTGCCAGCAGCTTAGTTCAGGAAAGCTCCTACGAGCAGTACTTC.